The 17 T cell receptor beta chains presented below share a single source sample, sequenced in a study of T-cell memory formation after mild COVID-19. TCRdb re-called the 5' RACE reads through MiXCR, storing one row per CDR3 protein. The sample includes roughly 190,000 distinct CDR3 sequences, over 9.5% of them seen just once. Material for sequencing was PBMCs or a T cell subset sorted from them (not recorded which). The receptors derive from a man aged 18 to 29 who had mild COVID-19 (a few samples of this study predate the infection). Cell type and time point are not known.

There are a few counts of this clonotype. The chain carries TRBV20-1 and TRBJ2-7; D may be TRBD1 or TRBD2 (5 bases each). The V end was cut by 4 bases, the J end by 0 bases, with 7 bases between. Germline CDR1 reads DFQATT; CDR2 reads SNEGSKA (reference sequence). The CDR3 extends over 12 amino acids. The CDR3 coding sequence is TGCAGTGCTACAGGGAGCTCCTACGAGCAGTACGTC. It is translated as CSATGSSYEQYV.

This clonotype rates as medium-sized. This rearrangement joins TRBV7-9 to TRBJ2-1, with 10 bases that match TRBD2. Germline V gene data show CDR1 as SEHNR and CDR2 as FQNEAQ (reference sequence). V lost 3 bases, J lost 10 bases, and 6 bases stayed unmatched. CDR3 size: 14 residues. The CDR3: CASSFGTSGDEQFF. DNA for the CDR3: TGTGCCAGCAGCTTTGGAACTAGCGGGGACGAGCAGTTCTTC. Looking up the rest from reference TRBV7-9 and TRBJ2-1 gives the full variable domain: DTGVSQNPRHKITKRGQNVTFRCDPISEHNRLYWYRQTLGQGPEFLTYFQNEAQLEKSRLLSDRFSAERPKGSFSTLEIQRTEQGDSAMYLCASSFGTSGDEQFFGPGTRLTVL.

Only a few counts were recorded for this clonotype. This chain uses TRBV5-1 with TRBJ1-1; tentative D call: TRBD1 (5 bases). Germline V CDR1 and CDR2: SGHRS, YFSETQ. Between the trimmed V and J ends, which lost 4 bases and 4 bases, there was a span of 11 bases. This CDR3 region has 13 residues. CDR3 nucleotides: TGCGCCAGCAGCCGAGTGGGGCGCACTGAAGCTTTCTTT. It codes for CASSRVGRTEAFF.

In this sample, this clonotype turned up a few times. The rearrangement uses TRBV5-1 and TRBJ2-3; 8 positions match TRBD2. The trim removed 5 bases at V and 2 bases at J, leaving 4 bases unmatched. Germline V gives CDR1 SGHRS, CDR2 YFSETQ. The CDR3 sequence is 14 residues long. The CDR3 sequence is CASRAGVTTDTQYF. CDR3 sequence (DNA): TGCGCCAGCAGAGCGGGGGTCACCACAGATACGCAGTATTTT. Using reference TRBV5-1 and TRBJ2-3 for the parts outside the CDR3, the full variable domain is KAGVTQTPRYLIKTRGQQVTLSCSPISGHRSVSWYQQTPGQGLQFLFEYFSETQRNKGNFPGRFSGRQFSNSRSEMNVSTLELGDSALYLCASRAGVTTDTQYFGPGTRLTVL.

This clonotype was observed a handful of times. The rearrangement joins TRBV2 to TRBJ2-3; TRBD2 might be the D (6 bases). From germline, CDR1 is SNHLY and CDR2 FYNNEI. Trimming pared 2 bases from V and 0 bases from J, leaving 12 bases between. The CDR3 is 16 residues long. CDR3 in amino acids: CASSELAGPSTDTQYF. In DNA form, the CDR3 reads TGTGCCAGCAGTGAATTGGCGGGGCCTAGCACAGATACGCAGTATTTT.

The CDR3 region has the DNA TGTGCCAGCAGTTTGGGGACAAACAATCAGCCCCAGCATTTT. Residues: CASSLGTNNQPQHF. This chain connects TRBV12-3 or TRBV12-4 to TRBJ1-5; D perhaps matches TRBD1 (6 bases). V gave up 3 bases and J gave up 3 bases, with 9 bases separating them. CDR3 length equals 14 residues.

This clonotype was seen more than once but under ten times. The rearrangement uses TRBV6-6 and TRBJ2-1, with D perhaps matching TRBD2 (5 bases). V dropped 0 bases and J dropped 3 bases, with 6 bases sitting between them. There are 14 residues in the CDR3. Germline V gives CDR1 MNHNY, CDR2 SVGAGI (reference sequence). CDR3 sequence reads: CASSYSRVYNEQFF. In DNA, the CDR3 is TGTGCCAGCAGTTACTCGAGGGTCTACAATGAGCAGTTCTTC.

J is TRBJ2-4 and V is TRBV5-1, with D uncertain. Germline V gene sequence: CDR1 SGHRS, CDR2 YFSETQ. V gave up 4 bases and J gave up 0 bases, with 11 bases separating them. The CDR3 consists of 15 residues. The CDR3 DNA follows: TGCGCCAGCAGCCGCCTCGGCCTAGCCAAAAACATTCAGTACTTC. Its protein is CASSRLGLAKNIQYF.

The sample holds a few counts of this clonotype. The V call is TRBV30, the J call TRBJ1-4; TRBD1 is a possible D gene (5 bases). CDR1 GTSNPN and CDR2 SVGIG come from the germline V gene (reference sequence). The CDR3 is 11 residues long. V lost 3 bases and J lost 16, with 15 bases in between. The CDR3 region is CAWRAGAVAFF. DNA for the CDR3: TGTGCCTGGAGAGCCGGGGCCGTTGCGTTTTTT.

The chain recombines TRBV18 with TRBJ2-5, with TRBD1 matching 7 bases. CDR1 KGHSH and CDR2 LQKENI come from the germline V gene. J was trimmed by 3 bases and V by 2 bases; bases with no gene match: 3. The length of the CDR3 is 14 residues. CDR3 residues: CASSPAGQEETQYF. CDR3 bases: TGTGCCAGCTCACCAGCAGGACAGGAAGAGACCCAGTACTTC.

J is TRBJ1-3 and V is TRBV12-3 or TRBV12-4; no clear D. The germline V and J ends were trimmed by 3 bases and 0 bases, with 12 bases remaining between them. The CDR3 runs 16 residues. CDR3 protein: CASSLSLRFSGNTIYF. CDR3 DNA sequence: TGTGCCAGCAGTTTGTCGTTGCGGTTCTCTGGAAACACCATATATTTT.

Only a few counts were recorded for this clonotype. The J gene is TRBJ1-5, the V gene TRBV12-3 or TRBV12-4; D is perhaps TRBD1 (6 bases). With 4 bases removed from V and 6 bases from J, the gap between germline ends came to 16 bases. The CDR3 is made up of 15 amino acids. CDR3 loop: CASSSGNEGGQPQHF. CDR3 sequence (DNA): TGTGCCAGCAGTTCCGGCAATGAGGGGGGTCAGCCCCAGCATTTT.

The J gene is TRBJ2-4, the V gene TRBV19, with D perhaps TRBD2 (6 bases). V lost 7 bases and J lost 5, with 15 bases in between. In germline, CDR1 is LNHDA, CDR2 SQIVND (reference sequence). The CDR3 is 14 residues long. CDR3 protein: CASKSGGDENIQYF. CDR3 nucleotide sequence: TGTGCCAGTAAGTCCGGGGGAGACGAAAACATTCAGTACTTC.

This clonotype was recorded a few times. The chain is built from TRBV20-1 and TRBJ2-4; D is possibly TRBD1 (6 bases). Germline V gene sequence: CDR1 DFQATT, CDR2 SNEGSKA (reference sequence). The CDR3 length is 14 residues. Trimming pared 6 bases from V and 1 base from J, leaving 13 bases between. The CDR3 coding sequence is TGCAGTGCCCGACGGACAGTCGCCAAAAACATTCAGTACTTC. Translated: CSARRTVAKNIQYF.

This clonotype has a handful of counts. The CDR3 loop is CASSLLRGSTKQYF. The CDR3 DNA sequence: TGTGCCAGCAGTCTGCTCCGGGGGTCTACGAAGCAGTACTTC. The chain couples TRBV12-3 or TRBV12-4 to TRBJ2-7, with TRBD2 as a possible D gene (6 bases). The V end lost 5 bases, the J end lost 8 bases, and 19 bases lay between the germline ends. The CDR3 covers 14 residues.

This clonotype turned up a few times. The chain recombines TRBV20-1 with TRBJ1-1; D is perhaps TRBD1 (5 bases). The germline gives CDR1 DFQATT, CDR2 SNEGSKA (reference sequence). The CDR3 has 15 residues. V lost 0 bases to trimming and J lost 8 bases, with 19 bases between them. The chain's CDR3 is CSARDPKGPGREAFF. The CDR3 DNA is TGCAGTGCTAGAGATCCGAAGGGGCCCGGTAGAGAAGCTTTCTTT.

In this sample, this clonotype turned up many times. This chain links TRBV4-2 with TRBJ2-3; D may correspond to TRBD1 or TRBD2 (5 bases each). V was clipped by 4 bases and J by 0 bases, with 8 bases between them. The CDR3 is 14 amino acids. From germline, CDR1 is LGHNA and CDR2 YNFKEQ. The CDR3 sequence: CASSPGRSTDTQYF. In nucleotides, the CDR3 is TGTGCCAGCAGCCCGGGGCGGAGCACAGATACGCAGTATTTT.